Each of the 22 T cell receptor beta chains below was sequenced from the same sample in a study of T cells in Graves' hyperthyroidism and ophthalmopathy. Amplification yielded TCR beta CDR3 regions, with RNA transcripts as the source. The study used the HTBI primer set for a first-round RT-PCR of the TCR CDR3. TCRdb analysed the multiplex PCR reads with MiXCR anew, one entry per CDR3 protein. The sample yields a few hundred thousand distinct CDR3 sequences, about 15% seen once. The sample consisted of blood. These receptors were obtained from a woman aged 40 to 49 with Graves' hyperthyroidism that later progressed to Graves' ophthalmopathy.

The V gene is TRBV11-2, the J gene TRBJ2-5; D is uncertain. Trimming took 2 bases from V and 6 from J, leaving 7 bases between them. Germline-derived CDR1 and CDR2 are SGHAT and FQNNGV. CDR3 length: 12 amino acids. The CDR3 spells CASSLIEKTQYF. In DNA form, the CDR3 reads TGTGCCAGCAGCTTAATCGAGAAGACCCAGTACTTC. Looking up the rest from reference TRBV11-2 and TRBJ2-5 gives the full variable domain: EAGVAQSPRYKIIEKRQSVAFWCNPISGHATLYWYQQILGQGPKLLIQFQNNGVVDDSQLPKDRFSAERLKGVDSTLKIQPAKLEDSAVYLCASSLIEKTQYFGPGTRLLVL.

In this sample, this clonotype turned up a few times. CDR3 DNA sequence: TGTGCCAGCTCACCATTTCCGGGTAGCAATCAGCCCCAGCATTTT. Its protein is CASSPFPGSNQPQHF. The J gene is TRBJ1-5, the V gene TRBV18; D is unclear. V shed 2 bases and J shed 0 bases, with 8 bases lying between them. This CDR3 is 15 amino acids long. Germline V gene sequence: CDR1 KGHSH, CDR2 LQKENI. Drawing the rest from reference TRBV18 and TRBJ1-5, the complete variable domain is NAGVMQNPRHLVRRRGQEARLRCSPMKGHSHVYWYRQLPEEGLKFMVYLQKENIIDESGMPKERFSAEFPKEGPSILRIQQVVRGDSAAYFCASSPFPGSNQPQHFGDGTRLSIL.

This clonotype was seen repeatedly, ten times or more. This chain links TRBV12-3 or TRBV12-4 with TRBJ2-2; 12 bases map to TRBD2. The CDR3 length is 15 residues. Germline trimming cut 4 bases from V and 6 bases from J; bases unmatched to any gene: 3. CDR3: CASSSTSGRAGELFF. CDR3 bases: TGTGCCAGCAGTTCGACTAGCGGGAGAGCCGGGGAGCTGTTTTTT.

This clonotype was counted a few times. One base away lies a much larger clone, so this may be a sequencing read error. The chain employs TRBV27 and TRBJ2-1; 9 nucleotides agree with TRBD1. The CDR3 is 16 residues long. Germline V gene data show CDR1 as MNHEY and CDR2 as SMNVEV (reference sequence). The CDR3 loop reads CASSSQGAKLYNGQFF. CDR3 nucleotides: TGTGCCAGCAGTTCACAGGGGGCGAAGCTCTACAATGGGCAGTTCTTC.

Only a few counts were recorded for this clonotype. The V call is TRBV4-1, the J call TRBJ1-6; D not resolved. CDR3 length equals 15 residues. V dropped 4 bases and J dropped 6 bases, with 13 bases sitting between them. Germline V gives CDR1 MGHRA, CDR2 YSYEKL. Here the CDR3 reads CASSPLNIANSPLHF. The DNA for the CDR3 is TGCGCCAGCAGCCCATTAAATATCGCTAATTCACCCCTCCACTTT.

The CDR3 sequence is CASSYVGLAGGSSGSTDTQYF. As DNA, the CDR3 is TGTGCCAGCAGTTACGTGGGGCTAGCGGGAGGATCTTCGGGTAGCACAGATACGCAGTATTTT. The chain is built from TRBV6-5 and TRBJ2-3; the match to TRBD2 covers 11 bases. The CDR3 runs 21 residues. Trimming at V came to 2 bases and at J to 0 bases, leaving 16 bases not matched to a gene. Germline lookup yields CDR1 MNHEY and CDR2 SVGAGI.

Comments on this clonotype: Given the absence of the conserved phenylalanine or tryptophan at the CDR3 end, a read error is likely. This chain links TRBV10-2 with TRBJ1-3; 7 nucleotides align to TRBD1. Germline CDR1 reads WSHSY; CDR2 reads SAAADI. V lost 7 bases and J lost 1; bases outside the gene matches: 7. CDR3 length: 15 residues. The CDR3 loop reads CASMGRGFSGNTIYL. DNA for the CDR3: TGCGCCAGCATGGGCAGGGGGTTTTCTGGAAACACCATATATCTT.

V and J are TRBV7-6 and TRBJ2-3, with D uncertain. The CDR3 runs to 17 residues. The V end lost 3 bases, the J end lost 4 bases, and 20 bases lay between the germline ends. The V gene's germline CDR1 is SGHVS and CDR2 FNYEAQ. In DNA form, the CDR3 reads TGTGCCAGCAGCTTTTCTGTCGCTGGGGTCGGAGCAGATACGCAGTATTTT. This translates into CASSFSVAGVGADTQYF.

This clonotype showed up many times. This chain connects TRBV20-1 to TRBJ2-2, with D perhaps matching TRBD1 (5 bases). The CDR3 loop spans 13 amino acids. V was shortened by 3 bases and J by 2 bases, with 7 bases between the two germline ends. Germline CDR1 and CDR2: DFQATT and SNEGSKA (reference sequence). CDR3 sequence: CSARTVNTGELFF. For the CDR3, the DNA is TGCAGTGCTAGGACAGTCAACACCGGGGAGCTGTTTTTT.

This clonotype was found many times. The chain combines TRBV12-3 or TRBV12-4 with TRBJ2-2; possibly TRBD2 for D (5 bases). Trimming removed 6 bases at V and 6 bases at J, with 8 bases between. The CDR3 is made up of 12 amino acids. The CDR3 loop is CASRFGAGELFF. CDR3 coding DNA: TGTGCCAGCAGATTCGGGGCCGGGGAGCTGTTTTTT.

This clonotype was recorded at least ten times. V and J are TRBV15 and TRBJ2-7; no reliable D call. Germline V gene sequence: CDR1 LNHNV, CDR2 YYDKDF (reference sequence). V lost 3 bases to trimming and J lost 2 bases, with 14 bases between them. This CDR3 comprises 15 residues. Here the CDR3 DNA reads TGTGCCACCAGCAGTGTTATCGCGGTTCCCTACGAGCAGTACTTC. Its translation is CATSSVIAVPYEQYF.

A few counts support this clonotype. A much larger clonotype is one base distant, so this may be a read error. This chain joins TRBV5-5 and TRBJ2-3; D might be TRBD1 (5 bases). Germline-derived CDR1 and CDR2 are SGHKS and YYEKEE (reference sequence). This CDR3 is 15 amino acids long. CDR3 amino acids: CANSANWAAGDTQYF. The CDR3 region has the DNA TGTGCCAACAGCGCAAATTGGGCCGCAGGGGATACGCAGTATTTT.

This clonotype came up many times. The chain recombines TRBV28 with TRBJ2-7, with 9 bases fitting TRBD2. The germline V gene encodes CDR1 MDHEN and CDR2 SYDVKM. The trim removed 5 bases at V and 5 bases at J, leaving 10 bases unmatched. The CDR3 runs to 15 residues. The CDR3 loop is CASSPHRTSVDEQYF. CDR3 DNA sequence: TGTGCCAGCAGTCCCCATAGGACTAGCGTCGACGAGCAGTACTTC.

This clonotype was observed a handful of times. The chain couples TRBV15 to TRBJ2-3, with D perhaps being TRBD1 or TRBD2 (6 bases each). This CDR3 region has 17 residues. The germline V and J ends were trimmed by 4 bases and 0 bases, with 17 bases remaining between them. Germline-derived CDR1 and CDR2 are LNHNV and YYDKDF (reference sequence). For the CDR3, the DNA is TGTGCCACCAGCACACCAAGGGGGAGGCCTAGCACAGATACGCAGTATTTT. It yields the protein CATSTPRGRPSTDTQYF. The full variable domain, its missing parts supplied by reference TRBV15 and TRBJ2-3, is DAMVIQNPRYQVTQFGKPVTLSCSQTLNHNVMYWYQQKSSQAPKLLFHYYDKDFNNEADTPDNFQSRRPNTSFCFLDIRSPGLGDTAMYLCATSTPRGRPSTDTQYFGPGTRLTVL.

The table lists this clonotype with many counts. This chain uses TRBV12-3 or TRBV12-4 with TRBJ2-4; 9 bases match TRBD2. V lost 11 bases to trimming and J lost 0 bases; unmatched junction nucleotides: 8. CDR3 length: 15 amino acids. CDR3 region: CASLRGLAAKNIQYF. CDR3 nucleotide sequence: TGTGCCTCCCTTCGGGGACTAGCAGCCAAAAACATTCAGTACTTC.

This clonotype was observed a few times. This likely comes from a read error, as the CDR3 has no conserved phenylalanine or tryptophan at its end. V gene TRBV10-2 combines with J gene TRBJ1-1, with D possibly TRBD1 on 6 matching bases. CDR3 length: 14 amino acids. Trimming cost V 8 bases and J 0 bases, with 13 bases left between them. Germline V gives CDR1 WSHSY, CDR2 SAAADI. The CDR3 spells CASSGGDMNTEAFL. The CDR3 bases are TGCGCCAGCTCCGGGGGCGACATGAACACTGAAGCTTTCCTT.

This chain connects TRBV27 to TRBJ2-4, with 7 positions matching TRBD1. The germline V gene encodes CDR1 MNHEY and CDR2 SMNVEV (reference sequence). V shed 4 bases and J 8 bases; nucleotides not matched to a gene: 11. The length of the CDR3 is 15 residues. In DNA form, the CDR3 reads TGTGCCAGCAGTTCTTTAGCGACAGGGTGGGACATTCAGTACTTC. It yields the protein CASSSLATGWDIQYF.

CDR3 coding DNA: TGTGCCAGCAGCTTAGGGGGGGTTGGGGCAAGCCACGAGCAGTACTTC. Translation gives CASSLGGVGASHEQYF. The V and J genes are TRBV7-9 and TRBJ2-7, with D possibly being TRBD2 (6 bases). The germline V gene has CDR1 SEHNR and CDR2 FQNEAQ (reference sequence). V shed 1 base and J shed 5 bases, with 18 bases lying between them. This CDR3 region has 16 residues. Looking up the rest from reference TRBV7-9 and TRBJ2-7 gives the full variable domain: DTGVSQNPRHKITKRGQNVTFRCDPISEHNRLYWYRQTLGQGPEFLTYFQNEAQLEKSRLLSDRFSAERPKGSFSTLEIQRTEQGDSAMYLCASSLGGVGASHEQYFGPGTRLTVT.

This clonotype was seen many times. The rearrangement uses TRBV28 and TRBJ1-3; D not certain. With 6 bases removed from V and 3 bases from J, the gap between germline ends came to 6 bases. This CDR3 is 12 amino acids long. Per the germline V gene, CDR1 is MDHEN and CDR2 is SYDVKM. The chain's CDR3 is CASSLSGNTIYF. As DNA, the CDR3 is TGTGCCAGCAGCTTAAGTGGAAACACCATATATTTT.

At least ten counts were recorded for this clonotype. The gene calls are TRBV12-3 or TRBV12-4 and TRBJ2-2; tentative D call: TRBD2 (6 bases). V was cut by 7 bases and J by 2 bases, with 14 bases left in between. The CDR3 is 15 amino acids. The DNA for the CDR3 is TGTGCCAGCACCCTGGGGGGTCGTAACACCGGGGAGCTGTTTTTT. Translation: CASTLGGRNTGELFF.

This clonotype was counted many times. The chain uses TRBV9 and TRBJ1-6; 10 positions match TRBD1. The CDR3 consists of 15 residues. J lost 9 bases, V lost 0 bases, and 3 bases had no gene match. Germline V gives CDR1 SGDLS, CDR2 YYNGEE. In DNA, the CDR3 is TGTGCCAGCAGCGTAGGGACAGGGGGAAGTTCACCCCTCCACTTT. It is translated as CASSVGTGGSSPLHF. Supplemented by reference TRBV9 and TRBJ1-6, the full variable domain reads DSGVTQTPKHLITATGQRVTLRCSPRSGDLSVYWYQQSLDQGLQFLIQYYNGEERAKGNILERFSAQQFPDLHSELNLSSLELGDSALYFCASSVGTGGSSPLHFGNGTRLTVT.

Ten or more counts support this clonotype. V gene TRBV14 combines with J gene TRBJ1-2; perhaps TRBD1 as D (6 bases). Germline V lookup: CDR1 SGHDN, CDR2 FVKESK. The CDR3 sequence is 15 residues long. V shed 0 bases and J shed 5 bases, with 13 bases lying between them. This CDR3 reads CASSQDLDSSYGYTF. The CDR3 DNA reads TGTGCCAGCAGCCAAGATCTGGACAGCTCGTATGGCTACACCTTC.